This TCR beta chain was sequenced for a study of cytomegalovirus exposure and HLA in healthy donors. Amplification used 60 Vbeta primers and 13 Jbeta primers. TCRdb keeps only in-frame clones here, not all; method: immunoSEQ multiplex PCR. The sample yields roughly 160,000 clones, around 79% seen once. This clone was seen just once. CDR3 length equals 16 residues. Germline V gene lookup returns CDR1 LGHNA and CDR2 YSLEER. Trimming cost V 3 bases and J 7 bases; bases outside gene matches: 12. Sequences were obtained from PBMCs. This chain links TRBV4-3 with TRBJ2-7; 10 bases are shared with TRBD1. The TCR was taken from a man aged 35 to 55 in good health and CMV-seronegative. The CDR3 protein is CASSQRQGAGVLEQYF. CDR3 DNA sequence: TGCGCCAGCAGCCAGCGACAGGGGGCGGGGGTTCTGGAGCAGTACTTC.